A single sample gave rise to the 27 T cell receptor beta chains below, sequenced in a study of blood T cell repertoires in COVID-19. The assay was immunoSEQ multiplex PCR, and TCRdb's table has in-frame clones only and misses some. This table holds 410,000 or so clones, approximately 90% found once. The sample was peripheral blood. Source of these receptors: a middle-aged woman with COVID-19, enrolled during active disease.

This clone was seen only once. The chain recombines TRBV10-3 with TRBJ1-4; the D gene is possibly TRBD1 (6 bases). V gave up 3 bases and J gave up 5 bases, with 7 bases separating them. Germline V gene lookup returns CDR1 ENHRY and CDR2 SYGVKD. This CDR3 spans 13 amino acids. In nucleotides, the CDR3 is TGTGCCATCAGTGATCAGGGGAATGAAAAACTGTTTTTT. Its translation: CAISDQGNEKLFF.

This chain links TRBV18 with TRBJ1-2; TRBD1 agrees at 9 bases. The V gene's germline CDR1 is KGHSH and CDR2 LQKENI. The junction had 17 bases not matched to a gene; V was cut back by 6 bases and J by 12 bases. This CDR3 has 15 amino acids. CDR3 sequence (DNA): TGTGCCAGCTCCTCGAATATCGGGACAGGGAATGACCACACCTTC. It is translated as CASSSNIGTGNDHTF.

The sample holds a few counts of this clone. The CDR3 spells CASSNVRGTEAFF. The DNA for the CDR3 is TGTGCCAGTAGTAATGTCAGGGGCACTGAAGCTTTCTTT. The chain carries TRBV19 and TRBJ1-1; perhaps TRBD1 as D (6 bases). The V end was cut by 4 bases, the J end by 4 bases, with 10 bases between. CDR3 length: 13 amino acids. Germline V lookup: CDR1 LNHDA, CDR2 SQIVND (reference sequence).

This chain joins TRBV6-2 or TRBV6-3 and TRBJ1-4, with 7 positions matching TRBD1. Germline V gene data show CDR1 as MNHEY and CDR2 as SVGEGT. V lost 6 bases and J lost 3; bases outside the gene matches: 7. CDR3 length: 15 residues. CDR3 in amino acids: CASSTAGGANEKLFF. The CDR3 DNA is TGTGCCAGCAGCACCGCAGGGGGAGCTAATGAAAAACTGTTTTTT.

V is TRBV5-6 and J is TRBJ2-3; D unresolved. The germline V gene encodes CDR1 SGHDT and CDR2 YYEEEE. The germline V and J ends were trimmed by 4 bases and 1 base, with 10 bases remaining between them. This CDR3 spans 14 amino acids. Here the CDR3 DNA reads TGTGCCAGCAGCACCCTAGGTGGCACAGATACGCAGTATTTT. This encodes CASSTLGGTDTQYF. Filled out from reference TRBV5-6 and TRBJ2-3, the complete variable domain reads DAGVTQSPTHLIKTRGQQVTLRCSPKSGHDTVSWYQQALGQGPQFIFQYYEEEERQRGNFPDRFSGHQFPNYSSELNVNALLLGDSALYLCASSTLGGTDTQYFGPGTRLTVL.

This CDR3 is CASSNRALNTEAFF. CDR3 coding DNA: TGTGCCAGCAGTAACAGGGCCCTGAACACTGAAGCTTTCTTT. The V call is TRBV2, the J call TRBJ1-1; the D gene is possibly TRBD1 (6 bases). Germline V gene data show CDR1 as SNHLY and CDR2 as FYNNEI. With 5 bases removed from V and 0 bases from J, the gap between germline ends came to 10 bases. The CDR3 loop spans 14 amino acids.

The chain is built from TRBV19 and TRBJ1-5, with 7 bases matching TRBD1. V was pared by 7 bases and J by 5 bases, with 11 bases of the junction left unmatched. The CDR3 extends over 15 amino acids. Germline CDR1 is LNHDA and CDR2 is SQIVND (reference sequence). CDR3 protein: CASTTTTGPDQPQHF. The CDR3 DNA reads as TGTGCCAGTACCACAACGACAGGGCCGGATCAGCCCCAGCATTTT.

This clone was seen a single time. The chain recombines TRBV2 with TRBJ1-5, with D perhaps TRBD1 (5 bases). The CDR3 consists of 15 residues. The V and J ends lost 2 bases and 1 base respectively, with 9 bases between them. Germline V lookup: CDR1 SNHLY, CDR2 FYNNEI. CDR3 DNA sequence: TGTGCCAGCAGTGAAAGGGGCGGAAGCAATCAGCCCCAGCATTTT. It encodes CASSERGGSNQPQHF.

The chain links TRBV7-3 to TRBJ2-7; a weak D match, TRBD1 (5 bases). Germline V lookup: CDR1 SGHTA, CDR2 FQGTGA. The V end lost 5 bases, the J end lost 3 bases, and 11 bases lay between the germline ends. The CDR3 is 13 residues long. The CDR3 is CASSLAGRYEQYF. For the CDR3, the DNA is TGTGCCAGCAGCCTTGCAGGGCGCTACGAGCAGTACTTC.

This clone was seen a few times. The chain recombines TRBV16 with TRBJ1-1; D uncertain. Germline V lookup: CDR1 KGHSY, CDR2 FQNENV. The CDR3 extends over 15 amino acids. Trimming removed 0 bases from V and 1 base from J, with 9 bases in between. The CDR3 sequence is CASSQSIAGNTEAFF. In DNA form, the CDR3 reads TGTGCCAGCAGCCAATCAATAGCGGGGAACACTGAAGCTTTCTTT.

The chain is built from TRBV4-1 and TRBJ1-2, with 8 positions matching TRBD1. CDR3 length: 14 amino acids. Germline values: CDR1 MGHRA, CDR2 YSYEKL. Unmatched junction bases numbered 9, after V lost 4 bases and J lost 8 bases. CDR3 loop: CASSLGGQGGGYTF. The CDR3 DNA is TGCGCCAGCAGCCTGGGTGGACAGGGAGGCGGCTACACCTTC.

The rearrangement uses TRBV10-3 and TRBJ1-1, with D uncertain. This CDR3 is 12 amino acids long. Germline loops: CDR1 ENHRY, CDR2 SYGVKD. The V end was cut by 1 base, the J end by 10 bases, with 10 bases between. The CDR3 nucleotides are TGTGCCATCAGTGAGTTTCCGGGTGTAGCTTTCTTT. Translated: CAISEFPGVAFF.

The gene calls are TRBV5-4 and TRBJ2-1, with 7 bases identical to TRBD2. Germline CDR1 and CDR2: SGHNT and YYREEE (reference sequence). The J segment lost 8 bases and the V segment lost 1 base, leaving 3 bases of the junction unmatched. CDR3 length: 13 residues. CDR3 bases: TGTGCCAGCAGCTTGACTAGCGTCGATGAGCAGTTCTTC. Protein product: CASSLTSVDEQFF.

This clone has just one count. This chain connects TRBV18 to TRBJ1-4, with unresolved D. Germline assignment: CDR1 KGHSH and CDR2 LQKENI. Trimming shortened V by 0 bases and J by 8 bases, and 10 bases separated the two germline ends. There are 14 residues in the CDR3. CDR3 sequence: CASSPPSSVEKLFF. CDR3 in DNA: TGTGCCAGCTCACCACCGTCGTCGGTCGAAAAACTGTTTTTT.

V and J are TRBV7-2 and TRBJ1-2; possibly TRBD1 for D (5 bases). Germline CDR1 and CDR2: SGHTA and FQGNSA. CDR3 size: 12 residues. Trimming pared 2 bases from V and 8 bases from J, leaving 9 bases between. The CDR3 sequence: CASSLPTGGYTF. The CDR3 nucleotides read TGTGCCAGCAGCTTACCCACAGGCGGCTACACCTTC.

V and J are TRBV5-5 and TRBJ2-7; tentatively, D is TRBD2 (5 bases). The CDR3 loop spans 16 amino acids. Germline V lookup: CDR1 SGHKS, CDR2 YYEKEE (reference sequence). Trimming stripped 0 bases from V and 3 bases from J, with 16 bases between. The CDR3: CASSLGQRQSIYEQYF. CDR3 nucleotide sequence: TGTGCCAGCAGCTTGGGCCAGCGGCAGTCCATCTACGAGCAGTACTTC.

This clone was recorded once. The chain uses TRBV19 and TRBJ2-7; D is ambiguous. Germline V gene lookup returns CDR1 LNHDA and CDR2 SQIVND (reference sequence). The CDR3 loop spans 13 amino acids. V was trimmed by 9 bases and J by 0 bases, leaving 12 bases between them. The CDR3, as DNA: TGTGCCAGCCGAAGCCTAAACTCCTACGAGCAGTACTTC. Protein sequence: CASRSLNSYEQYF.

The chain links TRBV19 to TRBJ2-3; 9 bases align to TRBD1. Germline V gene lookup returns CDR1 LNHDA and CDR2 SQIVND (reference sequence). With V trimmed by 5 bases and J by 5 bases, 14 bases remained unmatched. The CDR3 has 17 residues. The CDR3 loop reads CASSQGLGQGRRDTQYF. The CDR3, as DNA: TGTGCCAGTAGTCAGGGCTTGGGACAGGGACGCCGAGATACGCAGTATTTT.

The chain recombines TRBV18 with TRBJ2-7; 11 bases map to TRBD1. After removal of 4 bases from V and 5 bases from J, the junction contained 7 bases not matched to a gene. The CDR3 spans 15 residues. From germline, CDR1 is KGHSH and CDR2 LQKENI. The CDR3 region has the DNA TGTGCCAGCTCACACCCCGGGACAGGGGGAAACGAGCAGTACTTC. As protein: CASSHPGTGGNEQYF.

The J gene is TRBJ1-5, the V gene TRBV6-2 or TRBV6-3, with a possible D match to TRBD1 (6 bases). In germline, CDR1 is MNHEY, CDR2 SVGEGT. Trimming took off 5 bases at V and 2 bases at J, with 10 bases between the two ends. This CDR3 contains 14 residues. The CDR3 is CASSEGDGNQPQHF. CDR3 nucleotides: TGTGCCAGCAGTGAGGGGGACGGCAATCAGCCCCAGCATTTT.

The chain employs TRBV6-1 and TRBJ2-2; weak D call: TRBD2 (6 bases). The germline gives CDR1 MNHNS, CDR2 SASEGT. This CDR3 is built from 14 residues. The V end lost 3 bases, the J end lost 4 bases, and 9 bases lay between the germline ends. DNA for the CDR3: TGTGCCAGCAGTGACGGGGGTCTCACCGGGGAGCTGTTTTTT. Amino acids: CASSDGGLTGELFF.

About this clone itself: Other nucleotide sequences in the sample specify the same CDR3. The V and J genes are TRBV7-9 and TRBJ1-1, with 8 bases aligning to TRBD1. V was pared by 5 bases and J by 3 bases, with 5 bases of the junction left unmatched. Germline V lookup: CDR1 SEHNR, CDR2 FQNEAQ (reference sequence). The CDR3 has 14 residues. This chain's CDR3 is CASSLTGVDTEAFF. CDR3 DNA: TGTGCCAGCAGCCTGACAGGGGTAGACACTGAAGCTTTCTTT. Filled out from reference TRBV7-9 and TRBJ1-1, the complete variable domain reads DTGVSQNPRHKITKRGQNVTFRCDPISEHNRLYWYRQTLGQGPEFLTYFQNEAQLEKSRLLSDRFSAERPKGSFSTLEIQRTEQGDSAMYLCASSLTGVDTEAFFGQGTRLTVV.

The V call is TRBV28, the J call TRBJ2-7, with D possibly matching TRBD2 (6 bases). Germline CDR1 MDHEN, CDR2 SYDVKM. The CDR3 has 14 amino acids. The V end was cut by 2 bases, the J end by 3 bases, with 11 bases between. CDR3: CASSLAGRGYEQYF. The CDR3 DNA sequence: TGTGCCAGCAGTTTAGCGGGAAGGGGCTACGAGCAGTACTTC.

The V gene is TRBV27, the J gene TRBJ2-1; TRBD2 aligns across 8 bases. The J segment lost 5 bases and the V segment lost 6 bases, leaving 12 bases of the junction unmatched. Germline CDR1 and CDR2: MNHEY and SMNVEV (reference sequence). The CDR3 runs 16 residues. CDR3 sequence reads: CASSPGGGILNNEQFF. The CDR3 DNA sequence: TGTGCCAGCAGCCCGGGGGGGGGCATACTAAACAATGAGCAGTTCTTC.

The chain is built from TRBV14 and TRBJ1-1; D perhaps matches TRBD1 (6 bases). The CDR3 is made up of 14 amino acids. Trimming left V 3 bases short and J 1 base short, with 9 bases between. Germline V gives CDR1 SGHDN, CDR2 FVKESK. Here the CDR3 reads CASSQARGNTEAFF. The CDR3, as DNA: TGTGCCAGCAGCCAGGCCAGGGGGAACACTGAAGCTTTCTTT.

CDR3 residues: CASRGDRVGQPQHF. In DNA form, the CDR3 reads TGTGCCAGCAGGGGGGACAGGGTAGGACAGCCCCAGCATTTT. The V and J genes are TRBV2 and TRBJ1-5; 9 bases are shared with TRBD1. This CDR3 contains 14 residues. Germline V gene sequence: CDR1 SNHLY, CDR2 FYNNEI. Trimming took 6 bases from V and 7 from J; bases not matched to a gene: 7.

The rearrangement links TRBV18 to TRBJ2-1; 7 positions match TRBD2. The CDR3 length is 14 residues. The germline V gene has CDR1 KGHSH and CDR2 LQKENI. After removal of 6 bases from V and 5 bases from J, the junction contained 7 bases not matched to a gene. The CDR3 here is CASSISLADNEQFF. Written as DNA, the CDR3 is TGTGCCAGCTCTATATCTCTAGCGGACAATGAGCAGTTCTTC.